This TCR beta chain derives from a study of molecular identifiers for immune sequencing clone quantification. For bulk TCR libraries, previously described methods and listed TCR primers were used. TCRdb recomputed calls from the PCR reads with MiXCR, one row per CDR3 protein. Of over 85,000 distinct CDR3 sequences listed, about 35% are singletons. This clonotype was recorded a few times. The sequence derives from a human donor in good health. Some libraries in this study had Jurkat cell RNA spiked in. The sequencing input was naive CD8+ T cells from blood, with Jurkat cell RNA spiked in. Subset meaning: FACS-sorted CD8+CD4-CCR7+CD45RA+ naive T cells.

As DNA, the CDR3 is TGTGCCAGCAGCGTAGGGTGGACAGGGGATCTGGAGACCCAGTACTTC. This sequence encodes CASSVGWTGDLETQYF. This rearrangement joins TRBV9 to TRBJ2-5; 9 bases fit TRBD1. Germline CDR1 reads SGDLS; CDR2 reads YYNGEE. V shed 0 bases, J shed 5 bases, and the junction held 8 bases outside the gene matches. CDR3 size: 16 residues.